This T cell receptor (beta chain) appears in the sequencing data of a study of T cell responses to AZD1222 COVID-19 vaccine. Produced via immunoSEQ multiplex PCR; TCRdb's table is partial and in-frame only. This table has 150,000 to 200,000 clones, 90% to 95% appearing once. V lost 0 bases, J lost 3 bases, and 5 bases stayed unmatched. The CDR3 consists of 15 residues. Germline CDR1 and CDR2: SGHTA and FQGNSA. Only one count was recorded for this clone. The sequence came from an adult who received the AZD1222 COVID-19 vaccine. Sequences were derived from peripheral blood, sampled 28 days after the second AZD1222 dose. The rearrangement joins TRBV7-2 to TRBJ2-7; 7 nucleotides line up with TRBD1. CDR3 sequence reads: CASSLAGQEVYEQYF. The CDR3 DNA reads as TGTGCCAGCAGCTTAGCAGGACAGGAAGTCTACGAGCAGTACTTC.